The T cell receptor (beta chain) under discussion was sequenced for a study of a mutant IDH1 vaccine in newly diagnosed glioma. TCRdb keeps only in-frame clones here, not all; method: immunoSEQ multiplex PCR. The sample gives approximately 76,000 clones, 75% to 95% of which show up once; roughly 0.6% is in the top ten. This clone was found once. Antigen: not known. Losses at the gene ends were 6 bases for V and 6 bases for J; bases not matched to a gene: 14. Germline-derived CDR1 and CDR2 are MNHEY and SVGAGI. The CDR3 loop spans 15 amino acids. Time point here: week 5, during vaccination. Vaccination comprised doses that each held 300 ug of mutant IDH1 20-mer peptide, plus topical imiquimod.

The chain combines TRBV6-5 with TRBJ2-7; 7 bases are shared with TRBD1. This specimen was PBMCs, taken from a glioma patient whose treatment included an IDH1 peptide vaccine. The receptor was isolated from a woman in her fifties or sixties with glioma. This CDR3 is CASRNTQGSGSEQYF. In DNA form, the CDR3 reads TGTGCCAGCAGAAATACACAGGGGTCGGGAAGCGAGCAGTACTTC.